These 9 T cell receptor beta chains share one sample of origin, sequenced in a study of blood T cell repertoires in COVID-19. Measured with immunoSEQ multiplex PCR; TCRdb has only the in-frame clones, and not every one. Here the sample spans around 300,000 clones, 70% to 90% being singletons. The sequenced material came from peripheral blood. These receptors all come from a woman aged 40 to 50 with acute or convalescent COVID-19.

This rearrangement joins TRBV4-2 to TRBJ1-5; TRBD1 aligns across 7 bases. The V gene's germline CDR1 is LGHNA and CDR2 YNFKEQ. J gave up 4 bases and V 3 bases, and 12 bases lay outside the gene matches. This CDR3 region has 17 residues. The CDR3 reads CASSQGNDRVHNQPQHF. The DNA of the CDR3 is TGTGCCAGCAGCCAGGGGAACGACAGGGTTCATAATCAGCCCCAGCATTTT.

The chain couples TRBV12-5 to TRBJ2-3; TRBD1 matches at 7 bases. Germline V gene lookup returns CDR1 LGHNT and CDR2 FRNRAP. V lost 6 bases and J lost 2; bases outside the gene matches: 5. This CDR3 region has 14 residues. DNA of the CDR3: TGTGCTAGTGGACAGGGGTCCTCCACAGATACGCAGTATTTT. It encodes CASGQGSSTDTQYF. The whole variable domain, filled in from reference TRBV12-5 and TRBJ2-3, reads DARVTQTPRHKVTEMGQEVTMRCQPILGHNTVFWYRQTMMQGLELLAYFRNRAPLDDSGMPKDRFSAEMPDATLATLKIQPSEPRDSAVYFCASGQGSSTDTQYFGPGTRLTVL.

This clone appeared once. The gene calls are TRBV5-1 and TRBJ1-3, with D uncertain. Germline assignment: CDR1 SGHRS and CDR2 YFSETQ. V dropped 0 bases and J dropped 5 bases, with 12 bases sitting between them. The CDR3 runs to 15 residues. The CDR3 here is CASSLDPGIRNTIYF. CDR3 coding DNA: TGCGCCAGCAGCTTGGATCCAGGAATTAGAAACACCATATATTTT.

The V gene is TRBV4-2, the J gene TRBJ2-1, with TRBD2 matching over 8 bases. This CDR3 spans 16 amino acids. Trimming cost V 1 base and J 2 bases; bases outside gene matches: 4. Germline V gene lookup returns CDR1 LGHNA and CDR2 YNFKEQ. In DNA form, the CDR3 reads TGTGCCAGCAGCCAAGTAGCGGGGAGCACCTACAATGAGCAGTTCTTC. Residues: CASSQVAGSTYNEQFF.

The sample holds one count of this clone. The CDR3 reads CASSFQLAGGLTPDTGELFF. The CDR3 nucleotides read TGTGCCAGCAGCTTCCAACTAGCGGGGGGACTAACCCCCGACACCGGGGAGCTGTTTTTT. The chain is built from TRBV13 and TRBJ2-2, with 12 bases aligning to TRBD2. V lost 3 bases, J lost 3 bases, and 14 bases stayed unmatched. This CDR3 region has 20 residues. Germline V lookup: CDR1 PRHDT, CDR2 FYEKMQ (reference sequence).

The chain recombines TRBV15 with TRBJ2-2; 11 positions agree with TRBD2. This CDR3 spans 16 amino acids. V gave up 1 base and J gave up 3 bases; unmatched junction bases: 1. CDR1 LNHNV and CDR2 YYDKDF come from the germline V gene (reference sequence). The CDR3 loop reads CATSRGGLADTGELFF. CDR3 nucleotide sequence: TGTGCCACCAGCAGAGGGGGACTAGCGGACACCGGGGAGCTGTTTTTT.

The rearrangement uses TRBV6-5 and TRBJ1-6, with a weak D call TRBD1 (6 bases). Germline V gene lookup returns CDR1 MNHEY and CDR2 SVGAGI. CDR3 length equals 13 residues. Trimming shortened V by 10 bases and J by 4 bases, and 11 bases separated the two germline ends. DNA of the CDR3: TGTGCCACCATGGACAGTTATAATTCACCCCTCCACTTT. It translates to CATMDSYNSPLHF.

CDR3 nucleotide sequence: TGTGCCACCCGGGGAGCTGAAAATGAGCAGTTCTTC. This encodes CATRGAENEQFF. The V call is TRBV6-4, the J call TRBJ2-1, with a possible D match to TRBD2 (5 bases). V was cut by 10 bases and J by 7 bases, with 14 bases left in between. Germline CDR1 and CDR2: MRHNA and SNTAGT. CDR3 size: 12 residues.

This clone was seen only a few times. The V gene is TRBV9, the J gene TRBJ1-1; D call uncertain. Deletions cut 3 bases from V and 1 base from J, with 7 bases between. This CDR3 region has 13 residues. Germline-derived CDR1 and CDR2 are SGDLS and YYNGEE. CDR3 in amino acids: CASSARRNTEAFF. CDR3 in DNA: TGTGCCAGCAGCGCCCGGAGGAACACTGAAGCTTTCTTT. Together with reference TRBV9 and TRBJ1-1, the CDR3 gives the full variable domain: DSGVTQTPKHLITATGQRVTLRCSPRSGDLSVYWYQQSLDQGLQFLIQYYNGEERAKGNILERFSAQQFPDLHSELNLSSLELGDSALYFCASSARRNTEAFFGQGTRLTVV.